This TCR beta chain comes out of a study of T cell responses to AZD1222 COVID-19 vaccine. Germline lookup yields CDR1 LNHDA and CDR2 SQIVND (reference sequence). V gave up 4 bases and J gave up 0 bases, with 13 bases separating them. This CDR3 is 15 amino acids long. Generated by immunoSEQ multiplex PCR, the TCRdb table keeps only in-frame clones and is missing some. Found here are 90,000 to 150,000 clones, around 87% of them singletons; the top ten hold approximately 1.1%. Material: peripheral blood, obtained on day 0 of AZD1222 vaccination. The V and J genes are TRBV19 and TRBJ2-7; D ambiguous. This TCR came from an adult in good health. The CDR3 protein is CASSSVPSSSYEQYF. The CDR3 DNA is TGTGCCAGTAGTAGTGTTCCATCCAGCTCCTACGAGCAGTACTTC.